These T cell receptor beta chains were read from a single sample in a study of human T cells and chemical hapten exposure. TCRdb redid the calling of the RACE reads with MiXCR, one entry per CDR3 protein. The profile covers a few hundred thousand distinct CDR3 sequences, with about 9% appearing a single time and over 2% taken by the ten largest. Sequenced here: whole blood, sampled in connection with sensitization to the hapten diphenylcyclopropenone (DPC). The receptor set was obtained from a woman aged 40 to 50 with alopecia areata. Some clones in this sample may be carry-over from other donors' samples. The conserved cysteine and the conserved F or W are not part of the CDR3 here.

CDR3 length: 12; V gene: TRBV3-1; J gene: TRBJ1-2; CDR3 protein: ASSQTGLGYGYT
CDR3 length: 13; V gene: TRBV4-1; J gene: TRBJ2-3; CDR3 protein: ASSPRRGETDTQY
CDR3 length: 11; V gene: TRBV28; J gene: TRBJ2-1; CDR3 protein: ASSLGNQEEQF
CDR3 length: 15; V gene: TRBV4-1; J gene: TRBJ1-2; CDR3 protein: ASSQGGRQALGYGYT
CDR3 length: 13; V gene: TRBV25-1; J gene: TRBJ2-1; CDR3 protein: ASSLPGGSNNEQF
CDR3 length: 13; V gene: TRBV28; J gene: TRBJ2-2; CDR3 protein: ASQTGDQDTGELF
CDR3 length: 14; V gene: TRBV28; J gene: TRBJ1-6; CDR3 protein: ASSRTGGTSNSPLH
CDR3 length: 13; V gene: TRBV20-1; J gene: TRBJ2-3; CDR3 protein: SAGSPAGEVVTQY
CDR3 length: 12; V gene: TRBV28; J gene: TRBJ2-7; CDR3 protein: ASSYLAGAYEQY
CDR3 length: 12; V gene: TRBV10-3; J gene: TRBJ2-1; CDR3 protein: ASSRERVGGEQF
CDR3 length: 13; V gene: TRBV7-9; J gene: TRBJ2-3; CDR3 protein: ASSLVAGAADTQY
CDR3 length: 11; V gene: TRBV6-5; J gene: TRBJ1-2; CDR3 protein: ASKNPGSYGYT
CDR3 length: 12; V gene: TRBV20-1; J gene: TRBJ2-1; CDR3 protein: SAASGRGDNEQF
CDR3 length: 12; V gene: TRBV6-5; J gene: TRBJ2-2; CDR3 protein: ASSYSGYRGELF
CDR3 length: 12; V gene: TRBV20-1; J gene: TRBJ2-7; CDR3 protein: SASGLNRGDEQY
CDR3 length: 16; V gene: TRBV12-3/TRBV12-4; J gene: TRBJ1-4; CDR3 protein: ASSFFVWGASTNEKLF
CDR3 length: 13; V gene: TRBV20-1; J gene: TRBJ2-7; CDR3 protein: SARMTSGSSYEQY
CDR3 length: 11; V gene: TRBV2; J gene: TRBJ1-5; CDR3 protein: ASSVNRNQPQH
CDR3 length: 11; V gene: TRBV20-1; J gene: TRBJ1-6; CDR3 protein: SADTGPNSPLH
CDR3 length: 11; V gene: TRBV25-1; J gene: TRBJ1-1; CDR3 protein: ASSRKGVTEAF
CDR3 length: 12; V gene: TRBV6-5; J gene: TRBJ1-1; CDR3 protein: ASSFLGGGMVAF
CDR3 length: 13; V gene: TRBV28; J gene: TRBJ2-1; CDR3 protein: ASSRWDLTYNEQF
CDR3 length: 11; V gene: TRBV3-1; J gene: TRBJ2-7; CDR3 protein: ASSQPGQGWKY
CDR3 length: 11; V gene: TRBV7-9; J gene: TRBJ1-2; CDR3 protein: ASSLTGTYGYT
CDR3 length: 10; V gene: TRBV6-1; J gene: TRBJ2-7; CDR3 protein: AILRANYEQY
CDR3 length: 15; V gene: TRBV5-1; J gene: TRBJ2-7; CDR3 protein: ASSLEGAGRNSYEQY
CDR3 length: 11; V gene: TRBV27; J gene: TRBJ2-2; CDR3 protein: ASSFGRTGELF
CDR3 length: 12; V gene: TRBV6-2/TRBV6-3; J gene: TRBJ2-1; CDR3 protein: ASSLTLPNNEQF
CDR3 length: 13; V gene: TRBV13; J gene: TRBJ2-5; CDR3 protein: ASSLGLGAEETQY
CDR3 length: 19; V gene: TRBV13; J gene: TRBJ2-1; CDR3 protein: ASRDFARDRGESLSYNEQF
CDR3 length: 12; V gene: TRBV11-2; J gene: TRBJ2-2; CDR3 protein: ASSRRRAGGELF
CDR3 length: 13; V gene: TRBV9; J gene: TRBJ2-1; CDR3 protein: ASSVPPRSYNEQF
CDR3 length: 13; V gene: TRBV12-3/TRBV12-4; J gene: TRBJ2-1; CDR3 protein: ASSLGGTGHNEQF
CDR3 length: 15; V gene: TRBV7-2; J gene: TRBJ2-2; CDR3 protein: ASTVAAGTENTGELF
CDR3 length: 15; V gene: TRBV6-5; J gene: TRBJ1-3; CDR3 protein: ASSARRVQGSGNTIY
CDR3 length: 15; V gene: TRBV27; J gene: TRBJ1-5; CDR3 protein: ASSSMTGTGDNQPQH
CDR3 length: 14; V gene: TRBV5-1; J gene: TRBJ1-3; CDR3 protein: ASSVNPGGTANTIY
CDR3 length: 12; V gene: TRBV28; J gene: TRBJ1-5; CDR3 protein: ASSTSSGERPQH
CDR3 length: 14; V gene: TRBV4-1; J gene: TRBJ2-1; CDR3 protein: ASSPIAGAGYNEQF
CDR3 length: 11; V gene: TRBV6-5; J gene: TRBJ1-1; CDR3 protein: ASSYSRTLEAF
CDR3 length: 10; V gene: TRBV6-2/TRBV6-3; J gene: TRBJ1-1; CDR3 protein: ASIGANTEAF
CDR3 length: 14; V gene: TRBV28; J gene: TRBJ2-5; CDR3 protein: ASSSGTSGSAETQY
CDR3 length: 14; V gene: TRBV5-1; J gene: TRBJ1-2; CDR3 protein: ASSLAQNRSPYGYT
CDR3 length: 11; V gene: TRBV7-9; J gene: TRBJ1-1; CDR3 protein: ASSLPHAPEAF
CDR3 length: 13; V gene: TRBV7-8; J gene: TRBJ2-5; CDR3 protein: ASSSYIAGGETQY
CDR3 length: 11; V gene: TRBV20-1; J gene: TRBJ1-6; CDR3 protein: SASEGWYSPLH
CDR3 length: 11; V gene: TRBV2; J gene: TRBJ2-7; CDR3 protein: ASSEAPGVEQY
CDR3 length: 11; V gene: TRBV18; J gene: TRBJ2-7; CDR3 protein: ASSATLGDEQY
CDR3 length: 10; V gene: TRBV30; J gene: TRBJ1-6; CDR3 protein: AWSKGNSPLH